A selection of T cell receptor beta chains follows, all from one sample in a study of cytomegalovirus exposure and HLA in healthy donors. Libraries were prepared by immunoSEQ multiplex PCR; TCRdb keeps only in-frame clonotypes and omits some of them. The table lists roughly 100,000 clones, about 80% of them singletons. Sequences were obtained from PBMCs. These receptors were taken from a young man in good health and CMV-seropositive. Each CDR3 is given with its conserved first and last residue. D genes are given only for firm matches. Part of the rows lack a size; the others show once, few, many or a class for expanded clones.

v_call: TRBV4-1
j_call: TRBJ1-1
clone_size: .
d_call: TRBD1
cdr3_aa: CASSRGQVTEAFF
cdr3_nt: TGCGCCAGCAGCCGGGGACAGGTCACTGAAGCTTTCTTT

v_call: TRBV4-1
j_call: TRBJ2-1
clone_size: .
d_call: TRBD2
cdr3_aa: CASSQGTSGVDEQFF
cdr3_nt: TGCGCCAGCAGCCAAGGGACTAGCGGGGTGGATGAGCAGTTCTTC

v_call: TRBV5-1
j_call: TRBJ1-5
clone_size: few
d_call: .
cdr3_aa: CASSLGSGSGPQHF
cdr3_nt: TGCGCCAGCAGCTTGGGTTCGGGGTCGGGGCCCCAGCATTTT

v_call: TRBV27
j_call: TRBJ2-1
clone_size: .
d_call: TRBD2
cdr3_aa: CASSLPPLAGGLYNEQFF
cdr3_nt: TGTGCCAGCAGTTTACCCCCCCTAGCGGGGGGGTTATACAATGAGCAGTTCTTC

v_call: TRBV6-6
j_call: TRBJ1-3
clone_size: .
d_call: .
cdr3_aa: CASSYSAVSGNTIYF
cdr3_nt: TGTGCCAGCAGTTACTCTGCGGTCTCTGGAAACACCATATATTTT

v_call: TRBV9
j_call: TRBJ1-2
clone_size: .
d_call: .
cdr3_aa: CASSVAGSENYGYTF
cdr3_nt: TGTGCCAGCAGCGTAGCAGGATCTGAGAACTATGGCTACACCTTC

v_call: TRBV19
j_call: TRBJ1-3
clone_size: .
d_call: .
cdr3_aa: CASRRAAGNTIYF
cdr3_nt: TGTGCCAGTAGGAGGGCAGCTGGAAACACCATATATTTT

v_call: TRBV9
j_call: TRBJ1-2
clone_size: .
d_call: .
cdr3_aa: CASSVGQNYGYTF
cdr3_nt: TGTGCCAGCAGCGTAGGACAGAACTATGGCTACACCTTC

v_call: TRBV5-1
j_call: TRBJ2-1
clone_size: .
d_call: .
cdr3_aa: CASSSNSHKTIDNEQFF
cdr3_nt: TGCGCCAGCAGCTCCAACTCCCACAAGACAATAGACAATGAGCAGTTCTTC

v_call: TRBV19
j_call: TRBJ2-1
clone_size: .
d_call: TRBD2
cdr3_aa: CASSIVTAGASSVQFF
cdr3_nt: TGTGCCAGTAGTATAGTAACAGCGGGGGCCTCCAGTGTGCAGTTCTTC

v_call: TRBV5-1
j_call: TRBJ2-1
clone_size: .
d_call: TRBD2
cdr3_aa: CASSLSWEVGGAYNEQFF
cdr3_nt: TGCGCCAGCAGCTTGTCATGGGAGGTCGGGGGGGCTTACAATGAGCAGTTCTTC

v_call: TRBV10-3
j_call: TRBJ2-1
clone_size: .
d_call: TRBD1
cdr3_aa: CAISQPSGQFRNEQFF
cdr3_nt: TGTGCCATCAGTCAACCCTCGGGACAGTTTAGGAATGAGCAGTTCTTC

v_call: TRBV2
j_call: TRBJ2-3
clone_size: .
d_call: TRBD1
cdr3_aa: CASKDRGYGTDTQYF
cdr3_nt: TGTGCCAGCAAGGACAGGGGATATGGCACAGATACGCAGTATTTT

v_call: TRBV5-1
j_call: TRBJ2-5
clone_size: .
d_call: .
cdr3_aa: CASGLRPGGKETQYF
cdr3_nt: TGCGCCAGCGGGCTTCGGCCAGGGGGGAAGGAGACCCAGTACTTC

v_call: TRBV6-1
j_call: TRBJ2-1
clone_size: .
d_call: TRBD2
cdr3_aa: CASSEALSGGNEQFF
cdr3_nt: TGTGCCAGCAGTGAAGCGCTTAGCGGGGGGAATGAGCAGTTCTTC

v_call: TRBV5-1
j_call: TRBJ2-5
clone_size: .
d_call: TRBD1
cdr3_aa: CASSSGQSWGETQYF
cdr3_nt: TGCGCCAGCAGCTCGGGACAGAGTTGGGGGGAGACCCAGTACTTC

v_call: TRBV6-4
j_call: TRBJ2-2
clone_size: few
d_call: .
cdr3_aa: CASSAQGTGELFF
cdr3_nt: TGTGCCAGCAGTGCACAGGGAACCGGGGAGCTGTTTTTT

v_call: TRBV6-5
j_call: TRBJ1-6
clone_size: once
d_call: TRBD1
cdr3_aa: CASSILDRGGSPLHF
cdr3_nt: TGTGCCAGCAGTATATTGGACAGGGGAGGTTCACCCCTCCACTTT